A single sample is the source of the 14 T cell receptor beta chains below, sequenced in a study of shared clonotypes between healthy human individuals. Generated by immunoSEQ multiplex PCR, the TCRdb table keeps only in-frame clones and is missing some. The top ten clones hold roughly 0.61% of a sample with over a million clones, about four fifths of them seen once. Material for sequencing was memory CD4+ T cells from PBMCs. The subset was: CD45RA-negative fraction. Receptors originate from a man between 18 and 29 years old in good health. Some clones in this sample may be carry-over from other donors' samples.

As for this clone: Other DNA sequences within the sample encode an identical CDR3. This sequence joins TRBV7-3 and TRBJ1-1, with D hard to call. The germline V gene has CDR1 SGHTA and CDR2 FQGTGA. V lost 5 bases to trimming and J lost 0 bases, with 7 bases between them. The CDR3 length is 13 residues. The CDR3 DNA follows: TGTGCCAGCAGCCTACATATGAACACTGAAGCTTTCTTT. Translation: CASSLHMNTEAFF.

The chain combines TRBV28 with TRBJ1-1; 8 nucleotides line up with TRBD1. V lost 6 bases and J lost 4; bases outside the gene matches: 10. The CDR3 has 15 amino acids. CDR1 is MDHEN and CDR2 is SYDVKM in the germline V gene. The CDR3 sequence: CASRASGGTATEAFF. The CDR3 DNA reads TGTGCCAGCAGGGCCTCAGGGGGCACGGCCACTGAAGCTTTCTTT.

The chain links TRBV4-2 to TRBJ2-1; TRBD2 is a possible D gene (5 bases). CDR1 and CDR2 from the germline V gene are LGHNA and YNFKEQ. This CDR3 has 13 residues. V was pared by 0 bases and J by 13 bases, with 13 bases between. DNA of the CDR3: TGTGCCAGCAGCCAAGATCCGGGAAGGGATCAGTTCTTC. Translated: CASSQDPGRDQFF.

This clone was recorded only once. The gene calls are TRBV5-3 and TRBJ2-1, with D unclear. TRBV5-3 is assigned to the ORF class and has an uncertain function. The CDR3 is made up of 18 amino acids. The V and J ends lost 3 bases and 2 bases respectively, with 21 bases between them. For the CDR3, the DNA is TGTGCCAGAAGCTCACTTATAATCCCCCGCCGGGCCTACAATGAGCAGTTCTTC. Translated, it gives CARSSLIIPRRAYNEQFF.

The chain recombines TRBV29-1 with TRBJ2-1; 8 bases agree with TRBD1. V trimming: 1 base; J trimming: 2 bases; junction bases outside the gene matches: 1. From germline, CDR1 is SQVTM and CDR2 ANQGSEA. The CDR3 sequence is 14 residues long. CDR3 loop: CSVEGQGTYNEQFF. In DNA, the CDR3 is TGCAGCGTTGAAGGACAGGGGACCTACAATGAGCAGTTCTTC.

V gene TRBV6-1 combines with J gene TRBJ1-5; the D gene is possibly TRBD1 (5 bases). CDR1 and CDR2 (germline): MNHNS, SASEGT. V lost 4 bases to trimming and J lost 4 bases, with 8 bases between them. The CDR3 totals 13 residues. The CDR3 protein is CASSGDGNQPQHF. The CDR3 bases are TGTGCCAGCAGTGGGGACGGGAATCAGCCCCAGCATTTT.

This rearrangement joins TRBV6-1 to TRBJ1-5, with D possibly TRBD1 on 6 matching bases. Germline CDR1 MNHNS, CDR2 SASEGT. This CDR3 region has 14 residues. V was cut by 6 bases and J by 9 bases, with 18 bases left in between. The CDR3 reads CASRTGGISGPQHF. For the CDR3, the DNA is TGTGCCAGCAGGACAGGCGGGATCTCGGGGCCCCAGCATTTT.

This sequence joins TRBV6-6 and TRBJ1-5; perhaps TRBD1 as D (5 bases). Germline V gives CDR1 MNHNY, CDR2 SVGAGI (reference sequence). The length of the CDR3 is 14 residues. Trimming pared 0 bases from V and 11 bases from J, leaving 14 bases between. The CDR3 sequence: CASSYSAGTGSQHF. DNA of the CDR3: TGTGCCAGCAGTTACTCAGCAGGGACGGGGTCCCAGCATTTT.

This clone appeared a few times. This likely stems from a read error, as it lies one base from a far larger clone. Likely a read error: the CDR3 ends without its conserved phenylalanine or tryptophan. It is unclear where the CDR3 begins or ends on the DNA, so no DNA is shown, and the CDR3 is as TCRdb lists it. The chain couples TRBV1 to TRBJ2-7; the table calls TRBD2, which could not be checked here. TRBV1 constitutes a pseudogene. The length of the CDR3 is 13 amino acids, counting both ends. This chain's CDR3 is CTSSQENRSEQYL.

The chain has TRBV7-8 and TRBJ2-2; D may correspond to TRBD1 or TRBD2 (6 bases each). V was trimmed by 2 bases and J by 4 bases, leaving 14 bases between them. This CDR3 is 16 amino acids long. Germline values: CDR1 SGHVS, CDR2 FQNEAQ. The CDR3 DNA reads as TGTGCCAGCAGCTTAATAGGGGGGCCAGCCACCGGGGAGCTGTTTTTT. Residues: CASSLIGGPATGELFF.

DNA for the CDR3: TGTGCCAGTAGTTTCGACAGGGCAACGGATACGCAGTATTTT. This gives the protein CASSFDRATDTQYF. V gene TRBV19 combines with J gene TRBJ2-3, with 7 bases aligning to TRBD1. CDR3 length: 14 amino acids. From germline, CDR1 is LNHDA and CDR2 SQIVND (reference sequence). The ends lost 5 bases at V and 6 bases at J; junction bases unmatched: 8.

This sequence joins TRBV6-1 and TRBJ2-1; 11 nucleotides agree with TRBD2. The J segment lost 4 bases and the V segment lost 2 bases, leaving 13 bases of the junction unmatched. From germline, CDR1 is MNHNS and CDR2 SASEGT. CDR3 length equals 19 residues. CDR3 nucleotides: TGTGCCAGCAGTGAACCCACCCTGACACTAGCGGGAGTGTACAATGAGCAGTTCTTC. This sequence encodes CASSEPTLTLAGVYNEQFF.

The chain uses TRBV18 and TRBJ1-2; the match to TRBD1 covers 12 bases. From germline, CDR1 is KGHSH and CDR2 LQKENI. This CDR3 region has 15 residues. The V segment lost 2 bases and the J segment 8 bases; nucleotides outside the gene matches: 6. The CDR3 nucleotides are TGTGCCAGCTCACCATCGGGACAGGGGGCAGGCGGCTACACCTTC. Amino acid sequence: CASSPSGQGAGGYTF.

This chain connects TRBV5-1 to TRBJ1-3, with 7 nucleotides matching TRBD1. After removal of 0 bases from V and 4 bases from J, the junction contained 4 bases not matched to a gene. Germline CDR1 reads SGHRS; CDR2 reads YFSETQ. The CDR3 is 15 residues long. The CDR3 region has the DNA TGCGCCAGCAGCTTGGTACAGGGGTACGGAAACACCATATATTTT. This sequence encodes CASSLVQGYGNTIYF.